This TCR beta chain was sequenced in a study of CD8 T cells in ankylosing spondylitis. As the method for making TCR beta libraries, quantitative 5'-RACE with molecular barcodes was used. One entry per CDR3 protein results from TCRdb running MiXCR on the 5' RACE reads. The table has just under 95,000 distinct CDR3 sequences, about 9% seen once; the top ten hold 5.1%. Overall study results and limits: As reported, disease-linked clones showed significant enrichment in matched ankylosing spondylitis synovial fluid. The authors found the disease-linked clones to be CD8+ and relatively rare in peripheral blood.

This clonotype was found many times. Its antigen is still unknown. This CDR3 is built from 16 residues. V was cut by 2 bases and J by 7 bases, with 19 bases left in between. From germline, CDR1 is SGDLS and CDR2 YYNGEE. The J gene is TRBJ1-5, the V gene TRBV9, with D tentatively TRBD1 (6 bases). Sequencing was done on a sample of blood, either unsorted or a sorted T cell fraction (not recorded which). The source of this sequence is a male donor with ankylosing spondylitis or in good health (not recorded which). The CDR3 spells CASSVGPQGSNQPQHF. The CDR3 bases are TGTGCCAGCAGCGTTGGTCCACAGGGAAGTAACCAGCCCCAGCATTTT. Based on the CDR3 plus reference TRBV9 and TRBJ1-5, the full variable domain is DSGVTQTPKHLITATGQRVTLRCSPRSGDLSVYWYQQSLDQGLQFLIQYYNGEERAKGNILERFSAQQFPDLHSELNLSSLELGDSALYFCASSVGPQGSNQPQHFGDGTRLSIL.